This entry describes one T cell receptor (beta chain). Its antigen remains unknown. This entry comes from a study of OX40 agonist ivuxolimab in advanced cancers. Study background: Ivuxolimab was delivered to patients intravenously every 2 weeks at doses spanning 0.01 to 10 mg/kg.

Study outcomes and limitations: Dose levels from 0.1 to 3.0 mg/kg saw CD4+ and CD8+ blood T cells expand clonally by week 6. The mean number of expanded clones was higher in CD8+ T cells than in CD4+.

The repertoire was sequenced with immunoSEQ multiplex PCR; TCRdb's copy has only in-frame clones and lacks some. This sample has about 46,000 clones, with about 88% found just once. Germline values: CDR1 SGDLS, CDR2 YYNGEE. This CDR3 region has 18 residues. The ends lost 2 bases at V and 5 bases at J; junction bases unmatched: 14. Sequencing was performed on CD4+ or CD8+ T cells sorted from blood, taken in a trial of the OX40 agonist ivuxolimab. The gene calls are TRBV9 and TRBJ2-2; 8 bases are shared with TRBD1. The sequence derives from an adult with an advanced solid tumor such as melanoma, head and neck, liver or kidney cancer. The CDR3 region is CASSVAEGRGPWTGELFF. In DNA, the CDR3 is TGTGCCAGCAGCGTTGCGGAGGGCAGGGGGCCATGGACCGGGGAGCTGTTTTTT.